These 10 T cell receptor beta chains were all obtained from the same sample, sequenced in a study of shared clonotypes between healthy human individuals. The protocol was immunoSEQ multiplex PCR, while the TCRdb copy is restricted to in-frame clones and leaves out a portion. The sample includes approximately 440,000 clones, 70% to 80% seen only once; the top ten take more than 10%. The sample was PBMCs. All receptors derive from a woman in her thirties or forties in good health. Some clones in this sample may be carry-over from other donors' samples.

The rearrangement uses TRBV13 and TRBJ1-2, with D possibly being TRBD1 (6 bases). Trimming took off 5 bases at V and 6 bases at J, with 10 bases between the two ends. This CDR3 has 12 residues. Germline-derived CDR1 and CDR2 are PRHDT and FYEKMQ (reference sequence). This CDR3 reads CASSPTGHGYTF. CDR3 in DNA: TGTGCCAGCAGCCCAACAGGGCATGGCTACACCTTC.

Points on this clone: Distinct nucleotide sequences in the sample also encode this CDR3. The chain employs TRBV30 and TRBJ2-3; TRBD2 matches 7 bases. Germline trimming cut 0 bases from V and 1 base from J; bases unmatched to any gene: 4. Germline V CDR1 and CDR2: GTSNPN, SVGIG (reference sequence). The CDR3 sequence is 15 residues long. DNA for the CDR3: TGTGCCTGGAGTGTAGGGCTAGCGGGCACAGATACGCAGTATTTT. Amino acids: CAWSVGLAGTDTQYF. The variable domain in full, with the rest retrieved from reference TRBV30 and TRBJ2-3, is SQTIHQWPATLVQPVGSPLSLECTVEGTSNPNLYWYRQAAGRGLQLLFYSVGIGQISSEVPQNLSASRPQDRQFILSSKKLLLSDSGFYLCAWSVGLAGTDTQYFGPGTRLTVL.

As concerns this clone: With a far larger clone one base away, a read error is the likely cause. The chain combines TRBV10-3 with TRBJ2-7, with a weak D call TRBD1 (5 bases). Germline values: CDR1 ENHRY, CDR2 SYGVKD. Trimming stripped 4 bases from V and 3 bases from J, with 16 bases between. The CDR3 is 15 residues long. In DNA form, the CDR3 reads TGTGCCATCAGTGGTACAGGTCTCGCCGTCTACGAGCAGTACTTC. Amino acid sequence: CAISGTGLAVYEQYF.

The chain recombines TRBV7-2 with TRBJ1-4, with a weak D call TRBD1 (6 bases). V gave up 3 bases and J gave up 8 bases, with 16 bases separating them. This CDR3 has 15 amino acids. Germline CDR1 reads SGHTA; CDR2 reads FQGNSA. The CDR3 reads CASSLGALPSEKLFF. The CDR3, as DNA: TGTGCCAGCAGCTTGGGGGCACTACCGTCGGAAAAACTGTTTTTT.

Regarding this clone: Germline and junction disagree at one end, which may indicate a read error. CDR3 nucleotides: TGTGCCAGCAGCGCCCCCGGGGGACAGGTGGAAAGAAACGCCATATATTTT. It yields the protein CASSAPGGQVERNAIYF. V usage is TRBV13 and J usage is TRBJ1-3, with TRBD1 matching 8 bases. CDR3 length equals 17 residues. Per the germline V gene, CDR1 is PRHDT and CDR2 is FYEKMQ (reference sequence).

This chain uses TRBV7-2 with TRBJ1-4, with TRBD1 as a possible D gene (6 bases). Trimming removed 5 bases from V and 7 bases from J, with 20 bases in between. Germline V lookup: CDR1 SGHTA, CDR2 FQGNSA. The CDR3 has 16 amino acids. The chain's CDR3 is CASSTSVWGRGEKLFF. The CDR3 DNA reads TGTGCCAGCAGCACTAGCGTCTGGGGGCGGGGTGAAAAACTGTTTTTT.

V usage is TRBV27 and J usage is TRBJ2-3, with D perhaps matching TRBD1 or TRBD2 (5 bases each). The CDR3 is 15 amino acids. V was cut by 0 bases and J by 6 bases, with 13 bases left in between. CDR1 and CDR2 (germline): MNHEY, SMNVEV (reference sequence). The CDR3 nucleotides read TGTGCCAGCAGTTTATCAGGGGAGTGGAGCGATACGCAGTATTTT. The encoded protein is CASSLSGEWSDTQYF.

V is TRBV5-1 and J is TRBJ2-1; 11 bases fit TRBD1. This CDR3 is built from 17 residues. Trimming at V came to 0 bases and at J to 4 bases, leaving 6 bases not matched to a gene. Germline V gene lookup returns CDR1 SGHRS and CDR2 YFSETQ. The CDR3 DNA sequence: TGCGCCAGCAGCTTGGCCAAGGGGACAGGGGGTTACAATGAGCAGTTCTTC. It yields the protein CASSLAKGTGGYNEQFF.

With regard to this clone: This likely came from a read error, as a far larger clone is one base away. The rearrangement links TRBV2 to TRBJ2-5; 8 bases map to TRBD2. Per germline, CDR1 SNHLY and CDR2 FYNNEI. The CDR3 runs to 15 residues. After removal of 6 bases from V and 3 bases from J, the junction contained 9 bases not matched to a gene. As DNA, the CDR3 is TGTGCCAGCAGCAGCACTAGCGGAGCCAAAGAGACCCAGTACTTC. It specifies CASSSTSGAKETQYF.

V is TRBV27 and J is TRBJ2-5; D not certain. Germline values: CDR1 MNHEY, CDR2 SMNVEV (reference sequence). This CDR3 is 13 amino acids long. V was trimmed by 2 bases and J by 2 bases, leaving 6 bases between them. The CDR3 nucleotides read TGTGCCAGCAGTTTAAACAGACAAGAGACCCAGTACTTC. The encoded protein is CASSLNRQETQYF.